The clone carrying this T cell receptor beta chain was detected many times. Its antigen is unknown. CDR3 regions were amplified by Arm-PCR using iRepertoire HTBI primers to build TCR beta libraries. TCRdb used MiXCR to reprocess the multiplex PCR reads, holding one entry per CDR3 protein. The sample consists of 500,000 or so distinct CDR3 sequences, roughly 16% of them appearing once. This sample is drawn from a study of regulatory T cells in long-lasting Graves disease. V was trimmed by 1 base and J by 4 bases, leaving 9 bases between them. CDR1 is SQVTM and CDR2 is ANQGSEA in the germline V gene. The CDR3 sequence is 13 residues long. The time point was: newly diagnosed GD, antithyroid drugs for less than 3 months. The TCR library used RNA extracted from PBMCs. Study findings and constraints: Peripheral blood, not thyroid tissue, was the sole material studied.

A further study also used this sample, focusing on T cells in Graves' hyperthyroidism and ophthalmopathy. This second report adds: The study used the HTBI primer set for a first-round RT-PCR of the TCR CDR3. Blood also carried most thyroid clonotypes expanded above 0.001. Ophthalmopathy and stable hyperthyroidism were separated by a 13 V-J model.

This sequence originates from a man aged 35 to 55 with Graves disease. The sequencing used peripheral blood mononuclear cells (PBMCs), collected at new diagnosis, from a patient treated with antithyroid drugs. The genes are TRBV29-1 and TRBJ2-3; tentative D call: TRBD2 (5 bases). This chain's CDR3 is CSVEVGSADTQYF. CDR3 in DNA: TGCAGCGTTGAAGTGGGTAGCGCAGATACGCAGTATTTT.